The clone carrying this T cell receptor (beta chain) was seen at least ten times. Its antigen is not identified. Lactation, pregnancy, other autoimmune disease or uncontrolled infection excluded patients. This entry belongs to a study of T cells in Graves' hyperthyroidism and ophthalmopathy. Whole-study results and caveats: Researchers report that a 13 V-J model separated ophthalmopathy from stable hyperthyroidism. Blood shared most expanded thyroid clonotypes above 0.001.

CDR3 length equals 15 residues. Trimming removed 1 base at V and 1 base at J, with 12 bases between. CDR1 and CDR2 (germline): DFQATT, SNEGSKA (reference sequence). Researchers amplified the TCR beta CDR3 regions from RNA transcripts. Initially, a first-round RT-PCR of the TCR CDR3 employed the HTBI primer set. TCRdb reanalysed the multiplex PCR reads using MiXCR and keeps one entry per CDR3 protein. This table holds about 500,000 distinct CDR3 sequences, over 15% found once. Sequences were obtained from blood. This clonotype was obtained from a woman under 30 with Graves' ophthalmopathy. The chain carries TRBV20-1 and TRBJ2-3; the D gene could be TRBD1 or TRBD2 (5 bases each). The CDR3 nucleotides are TGCAGTGCTAGAGTAGGGGCCGGGGGCACAGATACGCAGTATTTT. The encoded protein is CSARVGAGGTDTQYF.